The next 25 T cell receptor beta chains were all read from a single sample in a study of blood T cell repertoires in COVID-19. Sequenced by immunoSEQ multiplex PCR; TCRdb stores in-frame clones only, minus some. This sample has roughly 160,000 clones, with approximately 86% found just once. Sequenced material: peripheral blood. Receptors were obtained from a woman aged 60-75 years who had recovered from COVID-19.

This sequence joins TRBV4-1 and TRBJ2-3; possible D gene TRBD2, 7 bases. Germline loops: CDR1 MGHRA, CDR2 YSYEKL. The CDR3 is 16 amino acids. V lost 4 bases and J lost 1, with 15 bases in between. CDR3 in DNA: TGCGCCAGCAGCCTCAAGGAGGGGGGGGGCACAGATACGCAGTATTTT. Translating it yields CASSLKEGGGTDTQYF.

The chain links TRBV5-5 to TRBJ1-5; TRBD1 matches 11 bases. Trimming removed 3 bases from V and 4 bases from J; junction bases left unmatched: 6. CDR3 size: 16 residues. Per germline, CDR1 SGHKS and CDR2 YYEKEE (reference sequence). The CDR3 sequence is CASSWVGTGGNQPQHF. The CDR3 region has the DNA TGTGCCAGCAGCTGGGTCGGGACAGGGGGTAATCAGCCCCAGCATTTT.

The chain couples TRBV28 to TRBJ2-1; 8 nucleotides align to TRBD2. J gave up 8 bases and V 7 bases, and 10 bases lay outside the gene matches. This CDR3 has 14 amino acids. In germline, CDR1 is MDHEN, CDR2 SYDVKM. This chain's CDR3 is CASKPGGGNDEQFF. For the CDR3, the DNA is TGTGCCAGCAAGCCGGGGGGGGGCAACGATGAGCAGTTCTTC.

The V gene is TRBV11-1, the J gene TRBJ2-1; 8 nucleotides align to TRBD2. Germline CDR1 and CDR2: SGHAT and FQDESV (reference sequence). The junction had 14 bases not matched to a gene; V was cut back by 5 bases and J by 8 bases. The CDR3 contains 16 residues. CDR3 bases: TGTGCCAGCAGCGTAGGCCCCCCGGGGGGGCCAGATGAGCAGTTCTTC. It translates to CASSVGPPGGPDEQFF. The variable domain in full, completed from reference TRBV11-1 and TRBJ2-1, reads EAEVAQSPRYKITEKSQAVAFWCDPISGHATLYWYRQILGQGPELLVQFQDESVVDDSQLPKDRFSAERLKGVDSTLKIQPAELGDSAMYLCASSVGPPGGPDEQFFGPGTRLTVL.

The CDR3 nucleotides are TGCAGCGTTGTAAGGCAGGGCGGTACAGATACGCAGTATTTT. It yields the protein CSVVRQGGTDTQYF. The chain recombines TRBV29-1 with TRBJ2-3, with a possible D match to TRBD1 (5 bases). In germline, CDR1 is SQVTM, CDR2 ANQGSEA. V was clipped by 4 bases and J by 3 bases, with 14 bases between them. CDR3 size: 14 residues.

This clone was detected a few times. The V call is TRBV12-5, the J call TRBJ1-1; unclear D gene. Germline V gene data show CDR1 as LGHNT and CDR2 as FRNRAP. V was cut by 2 bases and J by 1 base, with 5 bases left in between. There are 13 residues in the CDR3. The CDR3 nucleotides are TGTGCTAGTGGTTTGTCCAGGAACACTGAAGCTTTCTTT. Its protein is CASGLSRNTEAFF.

The count of this clone is one. This chain joins TRBV5-1 and TRBJ2-1; the match to TRBD1 covers 7 bases. Germline V gene data show CDR1 as SGHRS and CDR2 as YFSETQ. CDR3 length equals 14 residues. With V trimmed by 4 bases and J by 4 bases, 5 bases remained unmatched. The CDR3 here is CASSPGTVYNEQFF. CDR3 DNA: TGCGCCAGCAGCCCTGGGACAGTGTACAATGAGCAGTTCTTC.

V usage is TRBV5-1 and J usage is TRBJ2-3; possible D gene TRBD2, 6 bases. The CDR3 is made up of 14 amino acids. The V end lost 4 bases, the J end lost 4 bases, and 13 bases lay between the germline ends. Germline CDR1 reads SGHRS; CDR2 reads YFSETQ. The DNA of the CDR3 is TGCGCCAGCAGCGGAGTTAGCGGAGCAGATACGCAGTATTTT. Protein sequence: CASSGVSGADTQYF.

J is TRBJ1-3 and V is TRBV6-4; D perhaps matches TRBD1 (6 bases). The CDR3 runs 14 residues. Trimming cost V 5 bases and J 4 bases, with 12 bases left between them. Germline assignment: CDR1 MRHNA and CDR2 SNTAGT. CDR3 loop: CASSPDSTGNTIYF. DNA of the CDR3: TGTGCCAGCAGTCCGGACAGCACAGGAAACACCATATATTTT.

This clone was detected only once. This chain joins TRBV11-2 and TRBJ2-3, with D possibly matching TRBD2 (6 bases). Trimming stripped 5 bases from V and 0 bases from J, with 12 bases between. The CDR3 has 15 amino acids. Per the germline V gene, CDR1 is SGHAT and CDR2 is FQNNGV. The CDR3, as DNA: TGTGCCAGCAGCCGTCCCGGGACTAGCACAGATACGCAGTATTTT. Translating it yields CASSRPGTSTDTQYF.

This clone occurred a few times. The chain uses TRBV28 and TRBJ2-1; 7 nucleotides align to TRBD1. This CDR3 comprises 15 residues. Losses at the gene ends were 7 bases for V and 4 bases for J; bases not matched to a gene: 10. Per germline, CDR1 MDHEN and CDR2 SYDVKM. The CDR3 here is CASNRGQDIYNEQFF. The CDR3 DNA reads as TGTGCCAGCAACCGAGGACAGGATATTTACAATGAGCAGTTCTTC.

The genes are TRBV19 and TRBJ1-1, with D possibly TRBD1 on 6 matching bases. The CDR3 is 15 residues long. CDR1 and CDR2 from the germline V gene are LNHDA and SQIVND (reference sequence). V gave up 4 bases and J gave up 0 bases, with 12 bases separating them. The CDR3 DNA reads as TGTGCCAGTAGTACGTTTCAGGGGATGAACACTGAAGCTTTCTTT. Protein product: CASSTFQGMNTEAFF.

The CDR3 DNA is TGTGCCAGCAGCGTCTCGACAGGGGCCTATGGCTACACCTTC. Protein product: CASSVSTGAYGYTF. The gene calls are TRBV9 and TRBJ1-2; 8 nucleotides agree with TRBD1. This CDR3 contains 14 residues. From germline, CDR1 is SGDLS and CDR2 YYNGEE. The junction had 4 bases not matched to a gene; V was cut back by 2 bases and J by 4 bases.

V usage is TRBV2 and J usage is TRBJ1-6; 7 nucleotides match TRBD1. This CDR3 is built from 17 residues. V dropped 6 bases and J dropped 7; count of bases not matched to a gene: 15. From germline, CDR1 is SNHLY and CDR2 FYNNEI. CDR3 sequence: CASRKPSGTAENSPLHF. For the CDR3, the DNA is TGTGCCAGCAGGAAGCCCTCCGGGACAGCTGAGAATTCACCCCTCCACTTT.

The chain is built from TRBV11-2 and TRBJ2-5; TRBD2 might be the D (7 bases). Deletions cut 4 bases from V and 4 bases from J, with 16 bases between. This CDR3 region has 15 residues. Germline-derived CDR1 and CDR2 are SGHAT and FQNNGV. The CDR3 bases are TGTGCCAGCAGCTCCTTAGGGGGGGGTCTAGAGACCCAGTACTTC. Its protein is CASSSLGGGLETQYF.

V usage is TRBV7-2 and J usage is TRBJ1-6; 10 bases are a match to TRBD1. J lost 10 bases, V lost 4 bases, and 1 base had no gene match. CDR1 SGHTA and CDR2 FQGNSA come from the germline V gene. This CDR3 is 13 amino acids long. CDR3 DNA: TGTGCCAGCAGCTGGGACAGGGGATCACCCCTCCACTTT. It encodes CASSWDRGSPLHF.

V is TRBV28 and J is TRBJ1-1; the match to TRBD1 covers 9 bases. The CDR3 consists of 14 residues. With V trimmed by 6 bases and J by 5 bases, 7 bases remained unmatched. CDR1 is MDHEN and CDR2 is SYDVKM in the germline V gene. The CDR3 sequence is CASRETGGKTEAFF. The CDR3 nucleotides read TGTGCCAGCAGGGAGACAGGGGGGAAAACTGAAGCTTTCTTT.

In DNA, the CDR3 is TGTGCCACCAGTGACCCCAGACAGGGTCGCTACACCTTC. This encodes CATSDPRQGRYTF. The chain has TRBV24-1 and TRBJ1-2, with TRBD1 matching over 7 bases. The CDR3 covers 13 residues. Germline CDR1 KGHDR, CDR2 SFDVKD. Trimming took 4 bases from V and 9 from J; bases not matched to a gene: 7.

This clone occurred once. The CDR3 region has the DNA TGTGCCAGTAGTAGCCTTAGCGGGGGCCGCACAGATACGCAGTATTTT. The encoded protein is CASSSLSGGRTDTQYF. The gene calls are TRBV19 and TRBJ2-3; 9 nucleotides align to TRBD2. The V segment lost 4 bases and the J segment 1 base; nucleotides outside the gene matches: 6. Germline V lookup: CDR1 LNHDA, CDR2 SQIVND (reference sequence). There are 16 residues in the CDR3.

The chain employs TRBV10-3 and TRBJ2-2, with 7 bases aligning to TRBD1. In germline, CDR1 is ENHRY, CDR2 SYGVKD. The CDR3 is made up of 16 amino acids. V was clipped by 6 bases and J by 0 bases; unmatched bases: 7. CDR3 amino acids: CAIRSRTGSNTGELFF. CDR3 nucleotides: TGTGCCATCAGGAGCAGGACAGGCTCGAACACCGGGGAGCTGTTTTTT.

V is TRBV5-1 and J is TRBJ1-4; tentatively, D is TRBD1 (5 bases). V was cut by 3 bases and J by 8 bases, with 11 bases left in between. Germline lookup yields CDR1 SGHRS and CDR2 YFSETQ. This CDR3 spans 13 amino acids. Here the CDR3 DNA reads TGCGCCAGCAGCTGGGACTCAGGGGAAAAACTGTTTTTT. It encodes CASSWDSGEKLFF.

This chain connects TRBV7-3 to TRBJ2-5; the match to TRBD2 covers 7 bases. The CDR3 extends over 18 amino acids. CDR1 is SGHTA and CDR2 is FQGTGA in the germline V gene. Germline trimming cut 2 bases from V and 2 bases from J; bases unmatched to any gene: 14. The CDR3 nucleotides are TGTGCCAGCAGCTTACAACCCCCGGCTAGCGGAATTCAAGAGACCCAGTACTTC. Amino acid sequence: CASSLQPPASGIQETQYF.

This chain uses TRBV18 with TRBJ2-7; D might be TRBD1 (6 bases). Trimming pared 6 bases from V and 4 bases from J, leaving 22 bases between. Germline CDR1 reads KGHSH; CDR2 reads LQKENI. This CDR3 is built from 16 residues. CDR3 sequence reads: CASSDLSTGGVYEQYF. The CDR3 coding sequence is TGTGCCAGCTCTGACCTCTCGACAGGTGGGGTTTACGAGCAGTACTTC.

This clone was seen once. The rearrangement links TRBV4-1 to TRBJ1-6; the D gene is possibly TRBD1 (5 bases). Germline V CDR1 and CDR2: MGHRA, YSYEKL. The V and J ends lost 0 bases and 2 bases respectively, with 14 bases between them. This CDR3 comprises 18 residues. The CDR3 loop is CASSQEGQGPTYNSPLHF. CDR3 nucleotides: TGCGCCAGCAGCCAAGAAGGTCAGGGTCCCACCTATAATTCACCCCTCCACTTT.

The chain has TRBV14 and TRBJ2-1; 12 bases line up with TRBD2. Germline V lookup: CDR1 SGHDN, CDR2 FVKESK. V shed 2 bases, J shed 8 bases, and the junction held 13 bases outside the gene matches. The length of the CDR3 is 18 residues. The CDR3 protein is CASSQFRASGGAGHEQFF. In nucleotides, the CDR3 is TGTGCCAGCAGCCAATTCCGGGCTAGCGGGGGGGCCGGACATGAGCAGTTCTTC.